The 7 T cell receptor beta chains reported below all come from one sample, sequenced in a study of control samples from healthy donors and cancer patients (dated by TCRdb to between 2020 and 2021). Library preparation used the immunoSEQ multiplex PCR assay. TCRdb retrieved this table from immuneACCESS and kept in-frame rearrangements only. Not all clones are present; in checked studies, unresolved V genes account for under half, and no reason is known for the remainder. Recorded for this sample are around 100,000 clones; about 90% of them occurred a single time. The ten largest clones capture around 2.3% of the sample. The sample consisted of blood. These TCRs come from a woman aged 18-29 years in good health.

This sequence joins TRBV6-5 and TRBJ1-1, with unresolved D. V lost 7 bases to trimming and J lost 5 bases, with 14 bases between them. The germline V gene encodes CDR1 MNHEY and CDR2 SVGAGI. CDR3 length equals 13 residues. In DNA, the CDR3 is TGTGCCAGCAATGGGTTTGGAAGGACTGAAGCTTTCTTT. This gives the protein CASNGFGRTEAFF.

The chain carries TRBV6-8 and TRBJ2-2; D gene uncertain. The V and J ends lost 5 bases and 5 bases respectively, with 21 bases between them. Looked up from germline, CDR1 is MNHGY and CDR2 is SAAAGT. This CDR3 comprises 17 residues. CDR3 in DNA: TGTGCCAGCAGTACCTCTAACCGGGTTTGTTTTACCGGGGAGCTGTTTTTT. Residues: CASSTSNRVCFTGELFF.

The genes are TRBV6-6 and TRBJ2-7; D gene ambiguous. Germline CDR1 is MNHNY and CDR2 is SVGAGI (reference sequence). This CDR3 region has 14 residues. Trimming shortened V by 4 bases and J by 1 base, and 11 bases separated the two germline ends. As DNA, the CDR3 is TGTGCCAGCAGTTTAACCCAGGTTTCCTACGAGCAGTACTTC. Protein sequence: CASSLTQVSYEQYF.

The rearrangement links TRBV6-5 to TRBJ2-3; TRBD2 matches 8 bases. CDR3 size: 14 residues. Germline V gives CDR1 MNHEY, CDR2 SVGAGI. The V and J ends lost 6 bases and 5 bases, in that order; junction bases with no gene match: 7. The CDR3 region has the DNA TGTGCCAGCAGACCGGGACTAGGGGGAGATACGCAGTATTTT. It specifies CASRPGLGGDTQYF.

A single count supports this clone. CDR3 region: CASRVQGLHNEQFF. In nucleotides, the CDR3 is TGTGCCAGTAGGGTTCAGGGACTGCACAATGAGCAGTTCTTC. The V gene is TRBV19, the J gene TRBJ2-1; D is possibly TRBD2 (6 bases). Per the germline V gene, CDR1 is LNHDA and CDR2 is SQIVND (reference sequence). This CDR3 has 14 residues. Trimming took 6 bases from V and 5 from J, leaving 14 bases between them. The whole variable domain, filled in from reference TRBV19 and TRBJ2-1, reads DGGITQSPKYLFRKEGQNVTLSCEQNLNHDAMYWYRQDPGQGLRLIYYSQIVNDFQKGDIAEGYSVSREKKESFPLTVTSAQKNPTAFYLCASRVQGLHNEQFFGPGTRLTVL.

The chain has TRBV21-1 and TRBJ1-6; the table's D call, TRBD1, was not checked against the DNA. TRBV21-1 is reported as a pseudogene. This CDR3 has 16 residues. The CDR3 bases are TGTGCCAGCAACCGGGACAGGGCTCCCTATAATTCACCCCTCCACTTT. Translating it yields CASNRDRAPYNSPLHF.

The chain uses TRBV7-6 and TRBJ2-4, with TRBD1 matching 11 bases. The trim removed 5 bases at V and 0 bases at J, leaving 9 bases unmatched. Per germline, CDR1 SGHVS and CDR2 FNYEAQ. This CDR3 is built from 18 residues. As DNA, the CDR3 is TGTGCCAGCAGCCCGGACAGGGGGCGATGGCTAGCCAAAAACATTCAGTACTTC. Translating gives CASSPDRGRWLAKNIQYF.